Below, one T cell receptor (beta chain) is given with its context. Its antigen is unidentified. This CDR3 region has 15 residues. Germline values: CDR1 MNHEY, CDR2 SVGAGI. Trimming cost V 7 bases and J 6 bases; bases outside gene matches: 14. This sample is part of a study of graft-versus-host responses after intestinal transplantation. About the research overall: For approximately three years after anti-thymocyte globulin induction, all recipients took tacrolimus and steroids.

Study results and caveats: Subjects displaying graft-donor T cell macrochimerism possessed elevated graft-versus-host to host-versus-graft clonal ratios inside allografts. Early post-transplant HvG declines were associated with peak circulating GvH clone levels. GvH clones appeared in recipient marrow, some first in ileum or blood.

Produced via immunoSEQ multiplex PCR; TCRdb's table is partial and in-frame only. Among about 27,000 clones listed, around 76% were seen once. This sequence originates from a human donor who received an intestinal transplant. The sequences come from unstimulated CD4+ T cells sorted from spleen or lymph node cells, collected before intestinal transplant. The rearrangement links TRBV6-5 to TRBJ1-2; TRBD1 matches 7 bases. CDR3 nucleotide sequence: TGTGCCAGCATCGAAGGGAGGAGGGGGCGAGATGGCTACACCTTC. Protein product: CASIEGRRGRDGYTF.